Here is one T cell receptor (beta chain) with its context. Its antigen remains unidentified. Each sample received Survey-level depth of up to 500,000 reads. Measured with immunoSEQ multiplex PCR; TCRdb has only the in-frame clones, and not every one. The table lists about 22,000 clones, roughly two thirds of them singletons. One to two pinch biopsies were taken from the rectum during colonoscopy. The sample originates from a study of pediatric ulcerative colitis. Study results and caveats: A couple of rectal clonotypes were found only in ulcerative colitis patients, all of them. Acute severe colitis showed lower rectal diversity from clonal expansions. Substantially fewer templates came from a couple of patients' blood samples.

Between the trimmed V and J ends, which lost 4 bases and 4 bases, there was a span of 10 bases. Germline V gene data show CDR1 as KGHSH and CDR2 as LQKENI. The CDR3 sequence is 13 residues long. The V call is TRBV18, the J call TRBJ1-2, with D unresolved. The sequencing sample was made of gut tissue. This TCR was sampled from a boy aged 10-17 years with severe ulcerative colitis. Written as DNA, the CDR3 is TGTGCCAGCTCACTACATGTGTCCTATGGCTACACCTTC. Its translation is CASSLHVSYGYTF. Combining the CDR3 with reference TRBV18 and TRBJ1-2 gives the whole variable domain NAGVMQNPRHLVRRRGQEARLRCSPMKGHSHVYWYRQLPEEGLKFMVYLQKENIIDESGMPKERFSAEFPKEGPSILRIQQVVRGDSAAYFCASSLHVSYGYTFGSGTRLTVV.